The T cell receptor (beta chain) under discussion was sequenced for a study of cytomegalovirus exposure and HLA in healthy donors. Findings and limits, study-wide: Analyses of presence/absence relied on an assumption of roughly uniform sequencing depth across donors. The authors enumerated under 200 TCR beta chains as linked to cytomegalovirus.

Regarding this clone: Its antigen is currently unknown.

V gave up 5 bases and J gave up 9 bases; unmatched junction bases: 8. Germline CDR1 and CDR2: SGHTA and FQGTGA. The CDR3 consists of 15 residues. The PCR contained 60 Vbeta and 13 Jbeta primers. Profiled with immunoSEQ multiplex PCR; TCRdb holds only in-frame clones, not every one. The repertoire consists of around 150,000 clones, with almost 80% occurring once and the leading ten covering more than 13%. This receptor was taken from a man aged 50-59 years in good health and CMV-seropositive. Sequenced input: PBMCs. The J gene is TRBJ1-6, the V gene TRBV7-3; 9 nucleotides line up with TRBD1. The DNA of the CDR3 is TGTGCCAGCAGCACTGGACAGGGGAGAGGTTCACCCCTCCACTTT. As protein: CASSTGQGRGSPLHF.